This T cell receptor (beta chain) was identified during a study of T cell clonality in common variable immunodeficiency. Study-wide results and caveats: Compared with healthy controls, CVID subjects showed increased TCRbeta clonality, mostly in about a third. Repertoire-complication correlations in CVID were limited by patient heterogeneity. Common variable immunodeficiency TCR beta sequences reportedly had fewer deletions and N-nucleotide insertions. Authors noted CVID clonality's cause needs subpopulation repertoire sequencing.

Note on this clone: Its specificity is unknown. The CDR3 end lies 3 residues beyond the end of the read and is filled in from the germline J gene.

CVID subjects were some 15 female and some 28 male, aged roughly 9 to 70. Libraries were prepared by immunoSEQ multiplex PCR; TCRdb keeps only in-frame clonotypes and omits some of them. The record shows roughly 5,000 clones for this sample, with no singletons present. The CDR3 is 14 amino acids. Germline values: CDR1 SGHRS, CDR2 YFSETQ. V lost 0 bases and J 2 bases, leaving 9 bases between the germline ends. Sequencing used peripheral blood mononuclear cells. J is TRBJ2-7 and V is TRBV5-1; D might be TRBD2 (6 bases). The source of this sequence is a human donor with common variable immunodeficiency. The CDR3 loop is CASSLDAGTYEQYF. The CDR3 DNA, read in part, is TGCGCCAGCAGCTTGGATGCGGGAACCTACGAG.